The 32 T cell receptor beta chains below come from one sample, sequenced in a study of blood T cell repertoires in COVID-19. Clones were sequenced by immunoSEQ multiplex PCR, and TCRdb holds only the in-frame ones, with some missing. The sample lists 200,000 or so clones, 84% occurring once. Material: peripheral blood. The source is a woman in her fifties or sixties who had recovered from COVID-19.

The chain has TRBV7-2 and TRBJ2-3, with 10 nucleotides matching TRBD2. The CDR3 is 18 amino acids. CDR1 is SGHTA and CDR2 is FQGNSA in the germline V gene. Trimming at V came to 7 bases and at J to 0 bases, leaving 13 bases not matched to a gene. DNA of the CDR3: TGTGCCAGCACCTACCGTAGCGGGGGGTTCCTTAGCACAGATACGCAGTATTTT. Its translation: CASTYRSGGFLSTDTQYF.

This chain joins TRBV5-1 and TRBJ2-5; TRBD1 aligns across 9 bases. CDR1 SGHRS and CDR2 YFSETQ come from the germline V gene. Trimming at V came to 4 bases and at J to 1 base, leaving 8 bases not matched to a gene. The CDR3 has 16 residues. The DNA for the CDR3 is TGCGCCAGCAGCATAGGAGACAGGGGGTTCCAAGAGACCCAGTACTTC. It translates to CASSIGDRGFQETQYF. The full variable domain, rest sourced from reference TRBV5-1 and TRBJ2-5, is KAGVTQTPRYLIKTRGQQVTLSCSPISGHRSVSWYQQTPGQGLQFLFEYFSETQRNKGNFPGRFSGRQFSNSRSEMNVSTLELGDSALYLCASSIGDRGFQETQYFGPGTRLLVL.

This chain uses TRBV6-1 with TRBJ1-2, with D maybe TRBD1 (6 bases). This CDR3 contains 15 residues. Germline CDR1 MNHNS, CDR2 SASEGT. Trimming stripped 0 bases from V and 0 bases from J, with 8 bases between. CDR3 amino acids: CASSEAPGANYGYTF. CDR3 bases: TGTGCCAGCAGTGAAGCGCCAGGGGCTAACTATGGCTACACCTTC.

This chain links TRBV30 with TRBJ2-3, with TRBD2 matching over 16 bases. The V and J ends lost 5 bases and 4 bases, in that order; junction bases with no gene match: 6. The germline CDR1 and CDR2 sequences are GTSNPN and SVGIG (reference sequence). The length of the CDR3 is 16 residues. CDR3 amino acids: CAWGTSGGAFADTQYF. Here the CDR3 DNA reads TGTGCCTGGGGGACTAGCGGGGGGGCATTTGCAGATACGCAGTATTTT.

This clone appeared a single time. The rearrangement links TRBV5-6 to TRBJ1-3, with D hard to call. Trimming shortened V by 7 bases and J by 2 bases, and 10 bases separated the two germline ends. Germline loops: CDR1 SGHDT, CDR2 YYEEEE. The length of the CDR3 is 13 residues. The DNA of the CDR3 is TGTGCCAGCGGAGGTACTGCTGGAAACACCATATATTTT. It is translated as CASGGTAGNTIYF.

The chain has TRBV7-6 and TRBJ1-1; no definite D call. V shed 2 bases and J shed 0 bases, with 10 bases lying between them. Germline assignment: CDR1 SGHVS and CDR2 FNYEAQ. The CDR3 spans 15 residues. CDR3 in DNA: TGTGCCAGCAGCTTAATTGGCGGCATGAACACTGAAGCTTTCTTT. Encoded protein: CASSLIGGMNTEAFF.

The genes are TRBV19 and TRBJ1-1; the match to TRBD1 covers 8 bases. The CDR3 totals 14 residues. The V segment lost 5 bases and the J segment 2 bases; nucleotides outside the gene matches: 4. CDR1 LNHDA and CDR2 SQIVND come from the germline V gene (reference sequence). The CDR3 DNA reads as TGTGCCAGTAGTTCGGACAGGGCTAACACTGAAGCTTTCTTT. Residues: CASSSDRANTEAFF.

The chain employs TRBV12-3 or TRBV12-4 and TRBJ2-2; the D gene is possibly TRBD2 (5 bases). Trimming shortened V by 7 bases and J by 5 bases, and 8 bases separated the two germline ends. The CDR3 runs to 12 residues. The CDR3 DNA follows: TGTGCCAGCATCCGGGAAACCGGGGAGCTGTTTTTT. Translation gives CASIRETGELFF.

The J gene is TRBJ2-7, the V gene TRBV10-2, with 7 bases identical to TRBD1. The CDR3 length is 12 residues. The V gene end was trimmed by 3 bases and the J gene end by 6 bases; junction bases not matched to a gene: 2. Germline CDR1 and CDR2: WSHSY and SAAADI. CDR3 in amino acids: CASSDTGVEQYF. For the CDR3, the DNA is TGCGCCAGCAGTGATACAGGGGTCGAGCAGTACTTC.

This clone was observed a handful of times. This sequence joins TRBV9 and TRBJ1-2; D ambiguous. Trimming shortened V by 3 bases and J by 4 bases, and 13 bases separated the two germline ends. Per germline, CDR1 SGDLS and CDR2 YYNGEE. CDR3 length: 14 residues. CDR3 sequence: CASSESSTPYGYTF. CDR3 bases: TGTGCCAGCAGCGAGAGTTCAACCCCCTATGGCTACACCTTC.

The chain recombines TRBV4-3 with TRBJ2-7, with TRBD2 matching 9 bases. The CDR3 spans 15 residues. Per germline, CDR1 LGHNA and CDR2 YSLEER. V lost 2 bases, J lost 2 bases, and 4 bases stayed unmatched. Written as DNA, the CDR3 is TGCGCCAGCAGCCAAATAGCGGGGGACCCCTACGAGCAGTACTTC. Translating it yields CASSQIAGDPYEQYF.

The chain employs TRBV10-3 and TRBJ1-2; 10 bases match TRBD1. Looked up from germline, CDR1 is ENHRY and CDR2 is SYGVKD. V shed 5 bases, J shed 5 bases, and the junction held 5 bases outside the gene matches. The CDR3 has 14 amino acids. Here the CDR3 DNA reads TGTGCCATCAGTATCGGGACAGGGGTTTATGGCTACACCTTC. Protein sequence: CAISIGTGVYGYTF.

This clone has more than one count but fewer than ten. V gene TRBV10-1 combines with J gene TRBJ2-2; unclear D gene. Trimming removed 8 bases from V and 7 bases from J, with 14 bases in between. This CDR3 has 13 residues. Looked up from germline, CDR1 is WNHNN and CDR2 is SYGVQD (reference sequence). The CDR3 DNA sequence: TGCGCCAGCCAGAAATATCAAGACGGGGAGCTGTTTTTT. This sequence encodes CASQKYQDGELFF.

The V gene is TRBV5-5, the J gene TRBJ2-7, with TRBD1 matching 7 bases. Germline CDR1 is SGHKS and CDR2 is YYEKEE (reference sequence). Trimming at V came to 1 base and at J to 5 bases, leaving 6 bases not matched to a gene. The CDR3 extends over 14 amino acids. CDR3 region: CASSLSRDSNEQYF. CDR3 DNA sequence: TGTGCCAGCAGCTTGAGCCGGGACAGTAACGAGCAGTACTTC.

The J gene is TRBJ2-7, the V gene TRBV7-9; 15 nucleotides match TRBD2. Trimming took 1 base from V and 3 from J; bases not matched to a gene: 7. The CDR3 has 18 residues. The germline V gene encodes CDR1 SEHNR and CDR2 FQNEAQ (reference sequence). The CDR3 region is CASSLVWTSGGEGYEQYF. CDR3 nucleotide sequence: TGTGCCAGCAGCTTAGTGTGGACTAGCGGGGGGGAAGGCTACGAGCAGTACTTC.

V usage is TRBV10-2 and J usage is TRBJ1-5, with D uncertain. This CDR3 has 14 residues. The ends were cut back, 10 bases at V and 3 bases at J, with 16 bases in the middle. Germline V gives CDR1 WSHSY, CDR2 SAAADI. CDR3 sequence (DNA): TGCGCCACTCTACTAGGGCCCCTCAATCAGCCCCAGCATTTT. Translating gives CATLLGPLNQPQHF.

This chain links TRBV5-1 with TRBJ2-3, with D perhaps matching TRBD1 (6 bases). Deletions cut 2 bases from V and 2 bases from J, with 15 bases between. From germline, CDR1 is SGHRS and CDR2 YFSETQ. CDR3 length equals 16 residues. CDR3 DNA sequence: TGCGCCAGCAGCTTAGTTGTGGACAGCAACACAGATACGCAGTATTTT. The encoded protein is CASSLVVDSNTDTQYF.

The chain has TRBV4-1 and TRBJ1-3; no definite D call. The CDR3 consists of 14 residues. With 2 bases removed from V and 5 bases from J, the gap between germline ends came to 10 bases. Germline assignment: CDR1 MGHRA and CDR2 YSYEKL. The CDR3 DNA follows: TGCGCCAGCAGCCAACCCCTTTCCCGAAACACCATATATTTT. Residues: CASSQPLSRNTIYF.

This rearrangement joins TRBV6-5 to TRBJ1-6; 9 bases agree with TRBD1. Trimming cost V 8 bases and J 7 bases; bases outside gene matches: 9. This CDR3 contains 15 residues. Germline V lookup: CDR1 MNHEY, CDR2 SVGAGI. CDR3 sequence reads: CASDRTGARNSPLHF. The CDR3 bases are TGTGCCAGCGATCGGACAGGGGCCAGGAATTCACCCCTCCACTTT.

The chain links TRBV13 to TRBJ2-5; the D gene is possibly TRBD2 (6 bases). CDR1 and CDR2 from the germline V gene are PRHDT and FYEKMQ (reference sequence). CDR3 length: 14 residues. V lost 5 bases to trimming and J lost 2 bases, with 12 bases between them. CDR3 DNA sequence: TGTGCCAGCAGCCTACGGGAGATGCAAGAGACCCAGTACTTC. This translates into CASSLREMQETQYF.

The chain recombines TRBV13 with TRBJ1-1; a possible D gene is TRBD1 (6 bases). Germline V CDR1 and CDR2: PRHDT, FYEKMQ (reference sequence). The CDR3 has 14 residues. Trimming pared 1 base from V and 6 bases from J, leaving 12 bases between. CDR3 residues: CASSLVGGVSEAFF. CDR3 in DNA: TGTGCCAGCAGCTTAGTTGGGGGCGTCTCTGAAGCTTTCTTT.

The CDR3 DNA is TGTGCCAGCTCACTGGACAGGGGGAGGGCTGAAGCTTTCTTT. Its translation: CASSLDRGRAEAFF. The chain couples TRBV18 to TRBJ1-1, with 10 bases that match TRBD1. In germline, CDR1 is KGHSH, CDR2 LQKENI. V shed 4 bases and J 6 bases; nucleotides not matched to a gene: 5. The CDR3 loop spans 14 amino acids. The variable domain in full, with the rest retrieved from reference TRBV18 and TRBJ1-1, is NAGVMQNPRHLVRRRGQEARLRCSPMKGHSHVYWYRQLPEEGLKFMVYLQKENIIDESGMPKERFSAEFPKEGPSILRIQQVVRGDSAAYFCASSLDRGRAEAFFGQGTRLTVV.

This clone was counted only a few times. This chain connects TRBV25-1 to TRBJ1-2; the D is unclear. Germline CDR1 and CDR2: MGHDK and SYGVNS. Trimming shortened V by 6 bases and J by 2 bases, and 7 bases separated the two germline ends. The CDR3 is made up of 12 amino acids. Written as DNA, the CDR3 is TGTGCCAGCAGCGCGAGGAACTATGGCTACACCTTC. Its translation: CASSARNYGYTF.

This clone was observed a handful of times. The chain uses TRBV27 and TRBJ2-5; D unresolved. There are 15 residues in the CDR3. The V end lost 2 bases, the J end lost 4 bases, and 14 bases lay between the germline ends. CDR1 and CDR2 from the germline V gene are MNHEY and SMNVEV (reference sequence). The CDR3 loop is CASSLRGATRETQYF. CDR3 nucleotides: TGTGCCAGCAGTTTACGAGGAGCTACGCGAGAGACCCAGTACTTC.

The chain carries TRBV10-3 and TRBJ2-2, with unresolved D. The germline V and J ends were trimmed by 2 bases and 0 bases, with 10 bases remaining between them. The CDR3 runs 16 residues. CDR1 is ENHRY, CDR2 SYGVKD, per germline. The CDR3 sequence: CAISELVLTNTGELFF. In nucleotides, the CDR3 is TGTGCCATCAGTGAGCTCGTACTCACGAACACCGGGGAGCTGTTTTTT.

The chain recombines TRBV18 with TRBJ1-2, with D possibly matching TRBD1 (6 bases). Trimming removed 2 bases at V and 3 bases at J, with 13 bases between. The CDR3 contains 15 residues. Germline V gene data show CDR1 as KGHSH and CDR2 as LQKENI. CDR3 protein: CASSPGDTKDYGYTF. The DNA of the CDR3 is TGTGCCAGCTCACCAGGGGACACCAAGGACTATGGCTACACCTTC.

The chain links TRBV27 to TRBJ2-1; 10 nucleotides match TRBD1. This CDR3 has 15 amino acids. Germline V gene sequence: CDR1 MNHEY, CDR2 SMNVEV (reference sequence). V was clipped by 5 bases and J by 8 bases; unmatched bases: 9. The CDR3 is CASSRRTGGSDEQFF. The CDR3 DNA sequence: TGTGCCAGCAGTAGGAGGACAGGGGGTTCCGATGAGCAGTTCTTC.

The chain carries TRBV3-1 (or the pseudogene TRBV3-2) and TRBJ2-1; 12 nucleotides align to TRBD2. This CDR3 region has 17 residues. V shed 1 base, J shed 7 bases, and the junction held 8 bases outside the gene matches. The germline CDR1 and CDR2 sequences are LGHDT and YNNKEL (reference sequence). CDR3 nucleotides: TGTGCCAGCAGCCAAGGCTCTAGCGGGGGGGCCCGGAATGAGCAGTTCTTC. It yields the protein CASSQGSSGGARNEQFF.

The chain links TRBV5-6 to TRBJ1-2, with D possibly matching TRBD1 (5 bases). The CDR3 runs 13 residues. V was clipped by 0 bases and J by 8 bases, with 11 bases between them. Germline V gene sequence: CDR1 SGHDT, CDR2 YYEEEE. CDR3 sequence (DNA): TGTGCCAGCAGCTTGGAGGGGTTAGGGGGCTACACCTTC. Its translation is CASSLEGLGGYTF.

The chain is built from TRBV4-2 and TRBJ1-1, with D possibly TRBD1 on 6 matching bases. V was clipped by 3 bases and J by 1 base, with 15 bases between them. The CDR3 has 16 residues. The germline gives CDR1 LGHNA, CDR2 YNFKEQ. CDR3 nucleotides: TGTGCCAGCAGCCAGGGGGCCACGACGGGGAACACTGAAGCTTTCTTT. It yields the protein CASSQGATTGNTEAFF.

This chain links TRBV30 with TRBJ1-5, with TRBD1 as a possible D gene (6 bases). Trimming pared 3 bases from V and 3 bases from J, leaving 9 bases between. Germline values: CDR1 GTSNPN, CDR2 SVGIG (reference sequence). The CDR3 is made up of 13 amino acids. The CDR3 loop reads CAWRGTLNQPQHF. The CDR3 nucleotides read TGTGCCTGGAGAGGGACACTCAATCAGCCCCAGCATTTT.

This clone was picked up one time. This chain joins TRBV9 and TRBJ1-3, with D possibly being TRBD1 (6 bases). V lost 6 bases, J lost 0 bases, and 10 bases lay in between. The V gene's germline CDR1 is SGDLS and CDR2 YYNGEE. This CDR3 spans 14 amino acids. The CDR3 sequence is CASNQGHSGNTIYF. DNA of the CDR3: TGTGCCAGCAACCAGGGACACTCTGGAAACACCATATATTTT.